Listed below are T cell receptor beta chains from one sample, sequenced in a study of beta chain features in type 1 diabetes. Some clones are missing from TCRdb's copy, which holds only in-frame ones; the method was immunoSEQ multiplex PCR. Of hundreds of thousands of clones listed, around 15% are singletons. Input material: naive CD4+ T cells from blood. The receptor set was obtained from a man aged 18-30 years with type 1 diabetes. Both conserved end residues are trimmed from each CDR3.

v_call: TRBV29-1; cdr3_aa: SVVLSGGEKLF
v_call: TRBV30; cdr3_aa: AWSRQGNEQY
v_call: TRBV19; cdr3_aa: ASSRDVDNYGYT
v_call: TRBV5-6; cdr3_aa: ASSLVTGANYGYT
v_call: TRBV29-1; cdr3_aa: SACASTANTEAF
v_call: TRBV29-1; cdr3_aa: SVAANYNSPLH
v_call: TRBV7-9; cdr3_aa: ASSFAADTQY
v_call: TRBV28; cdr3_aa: ASSLRQTYEQY
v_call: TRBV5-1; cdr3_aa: ASSLDGLSYEQY
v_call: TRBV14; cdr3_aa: ASSQDTGSGNEQY
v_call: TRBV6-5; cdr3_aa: ASSQWTANSPLH
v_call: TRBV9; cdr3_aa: ASSVEERAGIQY
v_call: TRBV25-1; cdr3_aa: ASSEYGRREAF
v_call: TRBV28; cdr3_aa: ASRSVDRGLGTEAF
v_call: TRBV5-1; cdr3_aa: ASRKEDYGYT
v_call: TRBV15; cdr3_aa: APRPSGGNSYNEQF